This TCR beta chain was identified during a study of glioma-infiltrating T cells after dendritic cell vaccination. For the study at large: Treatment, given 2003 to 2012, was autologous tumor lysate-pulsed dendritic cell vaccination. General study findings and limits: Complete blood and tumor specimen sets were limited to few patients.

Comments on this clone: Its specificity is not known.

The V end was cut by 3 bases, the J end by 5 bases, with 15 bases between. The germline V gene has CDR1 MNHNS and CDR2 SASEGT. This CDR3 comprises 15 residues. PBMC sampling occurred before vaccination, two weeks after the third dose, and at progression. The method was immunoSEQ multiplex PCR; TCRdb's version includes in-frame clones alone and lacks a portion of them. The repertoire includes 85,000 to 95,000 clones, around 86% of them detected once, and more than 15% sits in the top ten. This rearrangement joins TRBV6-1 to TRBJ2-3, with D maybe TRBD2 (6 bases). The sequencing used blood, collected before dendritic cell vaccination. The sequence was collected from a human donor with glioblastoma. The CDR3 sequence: CASSEEPGAGDTQYF. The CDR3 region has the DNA TGTGCCAGCAGTGAGGAACCGGGAGCGGGAGATACGCAGTATTTT.